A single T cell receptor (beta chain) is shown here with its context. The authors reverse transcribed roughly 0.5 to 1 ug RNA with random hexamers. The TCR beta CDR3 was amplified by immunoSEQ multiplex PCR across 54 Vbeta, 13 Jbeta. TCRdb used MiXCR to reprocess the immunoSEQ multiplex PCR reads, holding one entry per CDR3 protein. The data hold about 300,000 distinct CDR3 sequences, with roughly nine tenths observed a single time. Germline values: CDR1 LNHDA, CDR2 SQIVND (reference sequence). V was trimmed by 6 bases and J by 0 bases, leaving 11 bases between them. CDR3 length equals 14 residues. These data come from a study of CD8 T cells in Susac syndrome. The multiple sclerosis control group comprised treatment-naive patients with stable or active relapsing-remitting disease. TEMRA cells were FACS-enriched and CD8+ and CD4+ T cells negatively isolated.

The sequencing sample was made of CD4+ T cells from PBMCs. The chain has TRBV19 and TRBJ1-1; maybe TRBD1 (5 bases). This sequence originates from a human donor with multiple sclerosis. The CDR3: CASSLQALNTEAFF. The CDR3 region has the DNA TGTGCCAGTAGCCTACAGGCGTTGAACACTGAAGCTTTCTTT.